These 11 T cell receptor beta chains share one sample of origin, sequenced in a study of cytomegalovirus exposure and HLA in healthy donors (dated by TCRdb to between 2016 and 2019). Libraries were made using the immunoSEQ multiplex PCR assay. For the multiplex PCR, a mixture combining 60 forward primers for TCR Vbeta segments and 13 reverse primers for TCR Jbeta segments was used. In TCRdb, the immuneACCESS table is reduced to in-frame sequences with V and J assigned. These tables do not hold every clone; where another copy was compared, an unresolved V gene accounts for under half, and the others remain unexplained. Recorded for this sample are over 200,000 clones; approximately 70% of them occurred a single time. The ten largest clones capture 2% to 3% of the sample. Input material: PBMCs. The source is a man in his forties or fifties in good health and CMV-seropositive.

The chain recombines TRBV10-3 with TRBJ2-5, with TRBD1 matching over 8 bases. Looked up from germline, CDR1 is ENHRY and CDR2 is SYGVKD. The CDR3 totals 16 residues. V dropped 2 bases and J dropped 4; count of bases not matched to a gene: 9. CDR3 in DNA: TGTGCCATCAGTGAGCCCGGACAGGGAGATGGAGAGACCCAGTACTTC. Translating gives CAISEPGQGDGETQYF.

The chain has TRBV5-4 and TRBJ2-5, with TRBD2 matching over 7 bases. The CDR3 spans 15 residues. Per the germline V gene, CDR1 is SGHNT and CDR2 is YYREEE (reference sequence). The V and J ends lost 7 bases and 1 base, in that order; junction bases with no gene match: 10. The DNA of the CDR3 is TGTGCCAGCGCTTCTGTTCCGGGGGGCCAAGAGACCCAGTACTTC. This encodes CASASVPGGQETQYF.

The rearrangement joins TRBV6-1 to TRBJ2-7; TRBD2 aligns across 7 bases. V shed 1 base and J 0 bases; nucleotides not matched to a gene: 6. The CDR3 length is 16 residues. The germline gives CDR1 MNHNS, CDR2 SASEGT. The CDR3 loop is CASSEVAGDSSYEQYF. CDR3 bases: TGTGCCAGCAGTGAAGTGGCGGGAGACAGCTCCTACGAGCAGTACTTC.

This clone has a handful of counts. The chain combines TRBV9 with TRBJ1-6; TRBD1 agrees at 8 bases. Germline CDR1 and CDR2: SGDLS and YYNGEE. J was trimmed by 7 bases and V by 5 bases; bases with no gene match: 2. This CDR3 region has 13 residues. CDR3 nucleotide sequence: TGTGCCAGCAGTGACAGGGGAAATTCACCCCTCCACTTT. This encodes CASSDRGNSPLHF.

The J gene is TRBJ2-5, the V gene TRBV6-5, with TRBD1 matching 7 bases. V lost 0 bases to trimming and J lost 11 bases; unmatched junction nucleotides: 12. The CDR3 is made up of 15 amino acids. Germline lookup yields CDR1 MNHEY and CDR2 SVGAGI. DNA of the CDR3: TGTGCCAGCAGTTACTCTAACAGGGGTAGCGAAGAGCAGTACTTC. Protein product: CASSYSNRGSEEQYF.

This clone was found a few times. The chain employs TRBV5-4 and TRBJ2-3; D is possibly TRBD2 (5 bases). CDR1 SGHNT and CDR2 YYREEE come from the germline V gene (reference sequence). The CDR3 runs 14 residues. The ends were cut back, 2 bases at V and 5 bases at J, with 12 bases in the middle. This CDR3 is CASSFEGVVDTQYF. CDR3 sequence (DNA): TGTGCCAGCAGCTTCGAGGGAGTGGTAGATACGCAGTATTTT.

The chain uses TRBV11-3 and TRBJ2-1, with 7 bases lining up with TRBD2. This CDR3 is 12 amino acids long. Trimming removed 6 bases from V and 10 bases from J; junction bases left unmatched: 6. Germline loops: CDR1 SGHNT, CDR2 YENEEA. The CDR3: CASSPGLGEQFF. CDR3 in DNA: TGTGCCAGCAGTCCCGGACTAGGGGAGCAGTTCTTC.

The V call is TRBV7-2, the J call TRBJ1-6; a possible D gene is TRBD1 (5 bases). The CDR3 consists of 16 residues. V was pared by 4 bases and J by 1 base, with 11 bases between. Germline V gene sequence: CDR1 SGHTA, CDR2 FQGNSA. The chain's CDR3 is CASSSRVVSYNSPLHF. The DNA for the CDR3 is TGTGCCAGCAGCTCCAGGGTGGTGTCCTATAATTCACCCCTCCACTTT. Filled out from reference TRBV7-2 and TRBJ1-6, the complete variable domain reads GAGVSQSPSNKVTEKGKDVELRCDPISGHTALYWYRQSLGQGLEFLIYFQGNSAPDKSGLPSDRFSAERTGGSVSTLTIQRTQQEDSAVYLCASSSRVVSYNSPLHFGNGTRLTVT.

The rearrangement links TRBV7-2 to TRBJ1-5; 7 bases align to TRBD1. Trimming removed 1 base from V and 3 bases from J; junction bases left unmatched: 6. The CDR3 runs to 16 residues. Germline CDR1 and CDR2: SGHTA and FQGNSA. CDR3 sequence (DNA): TGTGCCAGCAGCTTAGTCACAGGGGCCCTCAATCAGCCCCAGCATTTT. Translated: CASSLVTGALNQPQHF.

The chain uses TRBV5-6 and TRBJ1-2; 10 bases are shared with TRBD1. V was pared by 2 bases and J by 5 bases, with 6 bases of the junction left unmatched. The CDR3 sequence is 15 residues long. Germline CDR1 is SGHDT and CDR2 is YYEEEE. The CDR3 DNA follows: TGTGCCAGCAGCTTCGGGACAGGGGCCCATTATGGCTACACCTTC. Translation: CASSFGTGAHYGYTF.

J is TRBJ1-1 and V is TRBV2; 7 positions agree with TRBD1. V lost 8 bases to trimming and J lost 6 bases; unmatched junction nucleotides: 12. The CDR3 runs 14 residues. Germline CDR1 and CDR2: SNHLY and FYNNEI. CDR3 amino acids: CASLAHRGVPEAFF. DNA of the CDR3: TGTGCCAGCCTAGCTCACAGGGGAGTACCTGAAGCTTTCTTT.